Each of the 9 T cell receptor beta chains below was sequenced from the same sample in a study of response to subunit inactivated influenza vaccine. TCRdb itself ran the RT-PCR reads through MiXCR, one entry per CDR3 protein. This sample has roughly 630,000 distinct CDR3 sequences, with roughly 15% found just once. The sample in question was PBMCs from blood, obtained around 15 days before vaccination. Every receptor here comes from a man aged 45 to 65 who received an inactivated influenza vaccine.

This sequence joins TRBV20-1 and TRBJ1-6; D is unresolved. The V end lost 5 bases, the J end lost 5 bases, and 13 bases lay between the germline ends. Germline V CDR1 and CDR2: DFQATT, SNEGSKA (reference sequence). This CDR3 has 14 amino acids. This chain's CDR3 is CSAPTQLDNSPLHF. In DNA form, the CDR3 reads TGCAGTGCTCCTACCCAACTTGATAATTCACCCCTCCACTTT.

The chain employs TRBV28 and TRBJ2-7; D perhaps matches TRBD2 (6 bases). The CDR3 has 13 residues. Germline V gene sequence: CDR1 MDHEN, CDR2 SYDVKM. The germline V and J ends were trimmed by 8 bases and 0 bases, with 11 bases remaining between them. CDR3 coding DNA: TGTGCCAGCTTTGGAGGGATCTCCTACGAGCAGTACTTC. It specifies CASFGGISYEQYF.

This clonotype appeared a few times. V and J are TRBV27 and TRBJ2-1, with D possibly being TRBD2 (6 bases). This CDR3 region has 15 residues. V shed 8 bases and J shed 6 bases, with 20 bases lying between them. The germline V gene has CDR1 MNHEY and CDR2 SMNVEV (reference sequence). CDR3: CASLQSGEGRNEQFF. CDR3 bases: TGTGCCAGCCTCCAATCGGGAGAAGGGCGCAATGAGCAGTTCTTC.

The table lists this clonotype with many counts. V gene TRBV5-1 combines with J gene TRBJ1-5; D is undetermined. Germline-derived CDR1 and CDR2 are SGHRS and YFSETQ. The CDR3 contains 15 residues. V lost 3 bases and J 3 bases, leaving 13 bases between the germline ends. CDR3 amino acids: CASSSHTGDNQPQHF. CDR3 sequence (DNA): TGCGCCAGCAGCTCCCATACCGGGGACAATCAGCCCCAGCATTTT.

This clonotype was seen only a few times. The gene calls are TRBV11-2 and TRBJ1-1, with a weak D call TRBD1 (5 bases). Trimming pared 4 bases from V and 4 bases from J, leaving 10 bases between. CDR1 is SGHAT and CDR2 is FQNNGV in the germline V gene. The length of the CDR3 is 13 residues. DNA for the CDR3: TGTGCCAGCAGCTCCGGGGGTAGCACTGAAGCTTTCTTT. Its protein product is CASSSGGSTEAFF.

The CDR3 region has the DNA TGCGCCAGCAGCCCCGCAGAGGCTAGTGCCTCCTACGAGCAGTACTTC. This sequence encodes CASSPAEASASYEQYF. The rearrangement joins TRBV4-3 to TRBJ2-7; D is undetermined. This CDR3 comprises 16 residues. With 4 bases removed from V and 0 bases from J, the gap between germline ends came to 16 bases. CDR1 is LGHNA, CDR2 YSLEER, per germline.

V usage is TRBV11-2 and J usage is TRBJ2-7, with 9 nucleotides matching TRBD2. The CDR3 is made up of 18 amino acids. The germline V gene encodes CDR1 SGHAT and CDR2 FQNNGV. The trim removed 5 bases at V and 4 bases at J, leaving 18 bases unmatched. Here the CDR3 DNA reads TGTGCCAGCAGCCCTAACGTAGCGGGAGCCCTGCAATTTTACGAGCAGTACTTC. This encodes CASSPNVAGALQFYEQYF.

This clonotype was counted between two and nine times. This sequence joins TRBV29-1 and TRBJ1-6; D gene ambiguous. This CDR3 is 13 amino acids long. V was pared by 4 bases and J by 7 bases, with 11 bases between. Germline loops: CDR1 SQVTM, CDR2 ANQGSEA. CDR3 nucleotides: TGCAGCGTTGGGGAGGGAACAAATTCACCCCTCCACTTT. It specifies CSVGEGTNSPLHF.

The J gene is TRBJ2-7, the V gene TRBV6-5; D is unclear. V gave up 5 bases and J gave up 7 bases, with 15 bases separating them. Germline V CDR1 and CDR2: MNHEY, SVGAGI. The CDR3 consists of 13 residues. The CDR3 loop is CASSLSSLGEQYF. The CDR3 nucleotides are TGTGCCAGCAGTCTCTCCAGTCTTGGGGAGCAGTACTTC.